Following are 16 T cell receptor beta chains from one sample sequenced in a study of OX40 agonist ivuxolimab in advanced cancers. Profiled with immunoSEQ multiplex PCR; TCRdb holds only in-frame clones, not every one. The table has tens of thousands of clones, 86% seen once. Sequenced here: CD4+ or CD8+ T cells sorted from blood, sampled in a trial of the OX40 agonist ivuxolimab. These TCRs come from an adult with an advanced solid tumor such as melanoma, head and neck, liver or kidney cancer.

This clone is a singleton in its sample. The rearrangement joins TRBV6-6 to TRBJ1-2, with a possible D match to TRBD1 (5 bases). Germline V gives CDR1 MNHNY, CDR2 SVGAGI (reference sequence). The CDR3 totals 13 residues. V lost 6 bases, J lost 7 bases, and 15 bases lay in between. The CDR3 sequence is CASSPREGRGYTF. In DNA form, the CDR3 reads TGTGCCAGCAGCCCCAGGGAGGGCCGTGGCTACACCTTC.

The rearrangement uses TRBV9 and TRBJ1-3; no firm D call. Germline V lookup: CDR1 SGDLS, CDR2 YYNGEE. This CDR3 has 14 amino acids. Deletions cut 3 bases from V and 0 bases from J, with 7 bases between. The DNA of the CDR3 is TGTGCCAGCAGCGGGACCAACTCTGGAAACACCATATATTTT. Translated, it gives CASSGTNSGNTIYF.

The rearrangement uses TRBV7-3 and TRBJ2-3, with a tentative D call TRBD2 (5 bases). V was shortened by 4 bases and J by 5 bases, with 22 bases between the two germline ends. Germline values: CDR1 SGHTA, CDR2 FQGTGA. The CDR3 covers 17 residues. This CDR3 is CASSSGRFSVVRDTQYF. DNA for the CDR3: TGTGCCAGCAGCTCCGGGCGGTTTAGCGTGGTGAGAGATACGCAGTATTTT. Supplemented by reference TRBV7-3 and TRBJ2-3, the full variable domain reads GAGVSQTPSNKVTEKGKYVELRCDPISGHTALYWYRQSLGQGPEFLIYFQGTGAADDSGLPNDRFFAVRPEGSVSTLKIQRTERGDSAVYLCASSSGRFSVVRDTQYFGPGTRLTVL.

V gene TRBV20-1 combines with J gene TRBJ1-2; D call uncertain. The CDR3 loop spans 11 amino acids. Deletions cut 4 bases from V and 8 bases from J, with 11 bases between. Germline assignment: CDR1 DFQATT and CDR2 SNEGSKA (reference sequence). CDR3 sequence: CSATAASGYTF. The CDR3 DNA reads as TGCAGTGCTACGGCAGCGAGCGGCTACACCTTC.

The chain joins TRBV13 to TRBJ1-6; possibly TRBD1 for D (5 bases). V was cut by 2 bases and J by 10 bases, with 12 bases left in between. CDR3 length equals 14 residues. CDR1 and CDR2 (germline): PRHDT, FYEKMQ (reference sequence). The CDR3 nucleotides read TGTGCCAGCAGCTTAATAGGGGCGGAGTCACCCCTCCACTTT. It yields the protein CASSLIGAESPLHF.

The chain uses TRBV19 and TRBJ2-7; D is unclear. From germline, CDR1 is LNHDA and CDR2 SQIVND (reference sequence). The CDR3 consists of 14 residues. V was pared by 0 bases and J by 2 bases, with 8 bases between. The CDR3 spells CASSIEAGPYEQYF. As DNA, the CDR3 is TGTGCCAGTAGTATAGAAGCAGGACCCTACGAGCAGTACTTC.

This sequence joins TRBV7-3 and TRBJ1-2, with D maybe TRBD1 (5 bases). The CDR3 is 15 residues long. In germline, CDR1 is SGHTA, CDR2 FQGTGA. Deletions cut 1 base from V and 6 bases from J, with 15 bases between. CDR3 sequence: CASSLRIGGIDGYTF. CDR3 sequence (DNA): TGTGCCAGCAGCTTAAGGATCGGGGGGATCGATGGCTACACCTTC.

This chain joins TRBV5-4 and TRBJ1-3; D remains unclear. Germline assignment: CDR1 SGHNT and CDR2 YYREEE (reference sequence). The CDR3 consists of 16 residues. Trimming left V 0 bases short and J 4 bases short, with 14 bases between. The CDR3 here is CASSLAGVPSGNTIYF. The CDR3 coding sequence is TGTGCCAGCAGCTTGGCCGGGGTTCCCTCAGGAAACACCATATATTTT.

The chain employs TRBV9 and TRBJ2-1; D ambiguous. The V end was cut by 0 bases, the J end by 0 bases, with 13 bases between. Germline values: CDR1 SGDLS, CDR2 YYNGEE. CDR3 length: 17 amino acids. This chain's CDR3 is CASSVATALSSYNEQFF. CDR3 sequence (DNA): TGTGCCAGCAGCGTAGCTACGGCATTAAGCTCCTACAATGAGCAGTTCTTC.

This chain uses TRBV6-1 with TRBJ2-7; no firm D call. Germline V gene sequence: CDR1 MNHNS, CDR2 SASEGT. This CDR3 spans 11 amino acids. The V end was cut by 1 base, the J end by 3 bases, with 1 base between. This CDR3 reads CASSEGYEQYF. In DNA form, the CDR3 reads TGTGCCAGCAGTGAAGGCTACGAGCAGTACTTC.

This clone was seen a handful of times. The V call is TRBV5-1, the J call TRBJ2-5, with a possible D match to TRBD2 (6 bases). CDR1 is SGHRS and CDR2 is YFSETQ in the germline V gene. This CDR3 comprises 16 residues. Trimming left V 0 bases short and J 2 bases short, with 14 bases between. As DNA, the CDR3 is TGCGCCAGCAGCTTGGTCGGCGGCGGAGGGCAAGAGACCCAGTACTTC. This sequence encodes CASSLVGGGGQETQYF.

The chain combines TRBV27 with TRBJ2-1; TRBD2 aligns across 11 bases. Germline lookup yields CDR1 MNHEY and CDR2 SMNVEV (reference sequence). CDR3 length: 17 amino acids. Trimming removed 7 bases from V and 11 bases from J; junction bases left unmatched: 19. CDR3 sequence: CASIKRMGGLAVIKQFF. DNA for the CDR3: TGTGCCAGCATCAAAAGGATGGGGGGACTAGCGGTCATAAAGCAGTTCTTC.

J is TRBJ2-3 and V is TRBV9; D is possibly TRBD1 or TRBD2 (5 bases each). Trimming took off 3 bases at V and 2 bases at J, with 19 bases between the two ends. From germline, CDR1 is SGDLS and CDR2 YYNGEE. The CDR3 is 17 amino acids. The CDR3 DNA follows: TGTGCCAGCAGCGAGGGGATCGCAGGGAGCACCACAGATACGCAGTATTTT. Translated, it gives CASSEGIAGSTTDTQYF. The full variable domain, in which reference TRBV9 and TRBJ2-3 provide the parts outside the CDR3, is DSGVTQTPKHLITATGQRVTLRCSPRSGDLSVYWYQQSLDQGLQFLIQYYNGEERAKGNILERFSAQQFPDLHSELNLSSLELGDSALYFCASSEGIAGSTTDTQYFGPGTRLTVL.

The CDR3: CASSRGSEAFF. The DNA of the CDR3 is TGTGCCAGTAGTCGGGGGAGTGAAGCTTTCTTT. The rearrangement joins TRBV19 to TRBJ1-1; TRBD1 is a possible D gene (5 bases). Germline values: CDR1 LNHDA, CDR2 SQIVND (reference sequence). Trimming removed 5 bases at V and 7 bases at J, with 8 bases between. The CDR3 extends over 11 amino acids.

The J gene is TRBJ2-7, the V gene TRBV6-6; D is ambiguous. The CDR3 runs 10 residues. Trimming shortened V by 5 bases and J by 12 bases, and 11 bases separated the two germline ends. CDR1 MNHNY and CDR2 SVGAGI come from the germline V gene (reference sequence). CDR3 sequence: CASSEKDPYF. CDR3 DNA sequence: TGTGCCAGCAGTGAAAAGGATCCGTACTTC.

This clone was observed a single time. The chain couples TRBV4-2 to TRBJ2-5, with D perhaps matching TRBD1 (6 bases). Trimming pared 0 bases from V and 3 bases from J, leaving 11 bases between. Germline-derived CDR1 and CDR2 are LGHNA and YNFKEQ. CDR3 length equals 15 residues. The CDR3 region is CASSQEFRQEETQYF. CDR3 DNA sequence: TGTGCCAGCAGCCAAGAGTTTCGACAGGAAGAGACCCAGTACTTC.